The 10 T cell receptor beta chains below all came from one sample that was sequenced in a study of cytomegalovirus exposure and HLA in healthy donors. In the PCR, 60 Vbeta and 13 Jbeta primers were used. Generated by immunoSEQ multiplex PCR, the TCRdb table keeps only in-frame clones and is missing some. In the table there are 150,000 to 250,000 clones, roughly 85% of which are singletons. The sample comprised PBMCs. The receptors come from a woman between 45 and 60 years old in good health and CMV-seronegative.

In DNA, the CDR3 is TGTGCCAGCAGCGCCGACAGGGGCCGTTTAGACTACACCTTC. It codes for CASSADRGRLDYTF. The V call is TRBV27, the J call TRBJ1-2, with 8 bases fitting TRBD1. The germline CDR1 and CDR2 sequences are MNHEY and SMNVEV (reference sequence). The trim removed 6 bases at V and 10 bases at J, leaving 13 bases unmatched. This CDR3 has 14 amino acids.

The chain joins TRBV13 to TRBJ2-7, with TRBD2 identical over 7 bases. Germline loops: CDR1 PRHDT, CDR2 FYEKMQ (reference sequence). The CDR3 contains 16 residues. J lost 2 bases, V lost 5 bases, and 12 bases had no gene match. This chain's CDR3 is CASSRDPGLPTYEQYF. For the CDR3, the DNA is TGTGCCAGCAGCCGTGATCCGGGACTACCAACCTACGAGCAGTACTTC.

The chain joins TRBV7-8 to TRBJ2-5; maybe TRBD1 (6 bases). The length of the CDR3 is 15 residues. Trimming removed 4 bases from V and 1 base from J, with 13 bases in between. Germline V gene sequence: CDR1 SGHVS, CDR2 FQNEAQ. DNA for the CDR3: TGTGCCAGCAGCTCAAACAGGGCCCCCCAAGAGACCCAGTACTTC. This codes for CASSSNRAPQETQYF.

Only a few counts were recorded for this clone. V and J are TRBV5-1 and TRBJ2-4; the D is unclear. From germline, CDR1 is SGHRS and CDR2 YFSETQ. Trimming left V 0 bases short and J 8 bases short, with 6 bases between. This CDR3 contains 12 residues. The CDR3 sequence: CASSLGPDIQYF. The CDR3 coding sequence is TGCGCCAGCAGCTTGGGTCCAGACATTCAGTACTTC.

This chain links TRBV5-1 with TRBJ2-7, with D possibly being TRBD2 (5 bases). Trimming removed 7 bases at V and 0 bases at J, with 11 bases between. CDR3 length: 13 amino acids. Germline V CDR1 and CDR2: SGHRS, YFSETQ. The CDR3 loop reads CASARGSSYEQYF. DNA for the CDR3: TGCGCCAGCGCGAGAGGGAGCTCCTACGAGCAGTACTTC. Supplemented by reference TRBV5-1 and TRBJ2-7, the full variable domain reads KAGVTQTPRYLIKTRGQQVTLSCSPISGHRSVSWYQQTPGQGLQFLFEYFSETQRNKGNFPGRFSGRQFSNSRSEMNVSTLELGDSALYLCASARGSSYEQYFGPGTRLTVT.

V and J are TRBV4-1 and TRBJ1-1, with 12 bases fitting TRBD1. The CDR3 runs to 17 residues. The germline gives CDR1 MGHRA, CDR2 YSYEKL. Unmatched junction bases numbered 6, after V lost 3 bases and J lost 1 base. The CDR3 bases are TGCGCCAGCAGCCATGGGACAGGGGGCGAAGAGAACACTGAAGCTTTCTTT. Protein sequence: CASSHGTGGEENTEAFF.

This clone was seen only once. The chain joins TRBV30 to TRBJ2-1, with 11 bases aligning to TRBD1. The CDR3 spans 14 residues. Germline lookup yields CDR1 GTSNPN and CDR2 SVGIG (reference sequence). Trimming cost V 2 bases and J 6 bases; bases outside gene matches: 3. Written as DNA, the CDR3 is TGTGCCTGGAGTTTGGGGACAGGGGGCAATGAGCAGTTCTTC. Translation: CAWSLGTGGNEQFF.

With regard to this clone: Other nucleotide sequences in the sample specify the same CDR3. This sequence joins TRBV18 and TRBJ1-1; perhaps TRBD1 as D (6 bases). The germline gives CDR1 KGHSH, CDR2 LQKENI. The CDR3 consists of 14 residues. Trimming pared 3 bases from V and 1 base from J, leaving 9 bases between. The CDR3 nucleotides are TGTGCCAGCTCACCCCTGGACAGGAACACTGAAGCTTTCTTT. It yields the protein CASSPLDRNTEAFF.

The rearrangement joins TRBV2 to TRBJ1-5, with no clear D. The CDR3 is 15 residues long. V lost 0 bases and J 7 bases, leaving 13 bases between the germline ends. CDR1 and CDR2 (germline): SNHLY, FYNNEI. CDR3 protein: CASSEAGRSFQPQHF. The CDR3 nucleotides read TGTGCCAGCAGTGAAGCGGGCCGATCCTTCCAGCCCCAGCATTTT.

The CDR3 DNA is TGTGCCAGCAGCTTACCCCAGGGCTCCTATGGCTACACCTTC. Its translation is CASSLPQGSYGYTF. V gene TRBV7-2 combines with J gene TRBJ1-2, with D tentatively TRBD1 (5 bases). V was clipped by 2 bases and J by 4 bases, with 11 bases between them. Germline loops: CDR1 SGHTA, CDR2 FQGNSA. There are 14 residues in the CDR3.